These 10 T cell receptor beta chains were sequenced from one sample in a study of T cell responses to AZD1222 COVID-19 vaccine (dated by TCRdb to the early 2020s). The library was obtained by the immunoSEQ multiplex PCR assay. TCRdb obtained this table from immuneACCESS and retained in-frame rearrangements with V and J assigned. These tables miss some clones; where compared with another copy, unresolved V genes account for less than half of the shortfall, and the remainder is unexplained. The sample table holds about 140,000 clones, of which approximately 95% were seen once. Together, the top ten hold 0.91% of the sample. In the paper's terms, the time point label means: baseline before first vaccination. Per the publication, the treatment or condition label means: meningococcal conjugate vaccine given as trial control. The sequenced sample was peripheral blood, obtained on day 0 of MenACWY control vaccination. The receptor source for this set is an adult in good health.

The genes are TRBV14 and TRBJ1-2; D gene unclear. The CDR3 consists of 15 residues. V shed 2 bases and J shed 4 bases, with 14 bases lying between them. The germline CDR1 and CDR2 sequences are SGHDN and FVKESK. The chain's CDR3 is CASSQLGPWGYGYTF. The CDR3 coding sequence is TGTGCCAGCAGCCAACTTGGGCCTTGGGGCTATGGCTACACCTTC.

This chain links TRBV30 with TRBJ2-7, with D unclear. Germline V gives CDR1 GTSNPN, CDR2 SVGIG (reference sequence). The CDR3 consists of 11 residues. Trimming removed 1 base from V and 3 bases from J, with 4 bases in between. The CDR3 DNA reads TGTGCCTGGAGTGCCCGCTACGAGCAGTACTTC. Protein: CAWSARYEQYF.

The chain uses TRBV27 and TRBJ2-7; D is ambiguous. The CDR3 runs 13 residues. The germline V and J ends were trimmed by 0 bases and 5 bases, with 8 bases remaining between them. Per the germline V gene, CDR1 is MNHEY and CDR2 is SMNVEV (reference sequence). For the CDR3, the DNA is TGTGCCAGCAGTTTATCGATTACCCACGAGCAGTACTTC. Its translation: CASSLSITHEQYF.

This CDR3 reads CASSLSGSYRYTF. CDR3 nucleotides: TGTGCCAGCAGTTTATCGGGTTCATATCGCTACACCTTC. This chain links TRBV27 with TRBJ1-2, with D uncertain. This CDR3 has 13 amino acids. V was shortened by 0 bases and J by 9 bases, with 11 bases between the two germline ends. Germline V gene lookup returns CDR1 MNHEY and CDR2 SMNVEV (reference sequence).

The chain is built from TRBV6-2 or TRBV6-3 and TRBJ2-7; TRBD2 matches 9 bases. This CDR3 region has 13 residues. CDR1 is MNHEY and CDR2 is SVGEGT in the germline V gene. Trimming at V came to 5 bases and at J to 2 bases, leaving 1 base not matched to a gene. The CDR3 reads CASSRGGAYEQYF. The CDR3 nucleotides are TGTGCCAGCAGTCGCGGGGGGGCCTACGAGCAGTACTTC.

V usage is TRBV5-8 and J usage is TRBJ2-7; D not certain. Germline CDR1 reads SGHTS; CDR2 reads YDEGEE. With 2 bases removed from V and 2 bases from J, the gap between germline ends came to 8 bases. This CDR3 comprises 13 residues. CDR3 protein: CASSFSITYEQYF. CDR3 in DNA: TGTGCCAGCAGCTTCTCGATAACCTACGAGCAGTACTTC. Variable domain in full (rest from reference TRBV5-8 and TRBJ2-7): EAGVTQSPTHLIKTRGQQATLRCSPISGHTSVYWYQQALGLGLQFLLWYDEGEERNRGNFPPRFSGRQFPNYSSELNVNALELEDSALYLCASSFSITYEQYFGPGTRLTVT.

The rearrangement uses TRBV7-9 and TRBJ1-1, with D possibly being TRBD1 (5 bases). CDR3 size: 14 residues. V lost 6 bases to trimming and J lost 1 base, with 12 bases between them. Germline V lookup: CDR1 SEHNR, CDR2 FQNEAQ (reference sequence). The DNA of the CDR3 is TGTGCCAGCAGTTTGCAGGGAAAGAACACTGAAGCTTTCTTT. This codes for CASSLQGKNTEAFF.

The chain joins TRBV10-3 to TRBJ2-1; tentative D call: TRBD2 (6 bases). Germline-derived CDR1 and CDR2 are ENHRY and SYGVKD. V was cut by 5 bases and J by 0 bases, with 8 bases left in between. This CDR3 region has 14 residues. CDR3 DNA sequence: TGTGCCATCAGTCGGGGGAGCTCCTACAATGAGCAGTTCTTC. This gives the protein CAISRGSSYNEQFF.

The V gene is TRBV4-3, the J gene TRBJ2-7; D not resolved. The germline V and J ends were trimmed by 0 bases and 1 base, with 16 bases remaining between them. Looked up from germline, CDR1 is LGHNA and CDR2 is YSLEER. CDR3 length equals 17 residues. CDR3 protein: CASSQDVSGMGSYEQYF. CDR3 DNA sequence: TGCGCCAGCAGCCAAGACGTTAGTGGCATGGGGTCCTACGAGCAGTACTTC.

The rearrangement links TRBV28 to TRBJ1-5; 7 bases agree with TRBD1. The length of the CDR3 is 19 residues. After removal of 6 bases from V and 0 bases from J, the junction contained 17 bases not matched to a gene. Germline lookup yields CDR1 MDHEN and CDR2 SYDVKM. CDR3 loop: CASRGNRGSRRYSNQPQHF. Written as DNA, the CDR3 is TGTGCCAGCAGAGGAAACAGGGGTTCGCGCCGTTATAGCAATCAGCCCCAGCATTTT.